This T cell receptor (beta chain) was retrieved from a study of siplizumab effects on memory and regulatory T cells. The method was immunoSEQ multiplex PCR; TCRdb's version includes in-frame clones alone and lacks a portion of them. The table lists about 120,000 clones, 93% of them singletons. The CDR3 runs 14 residues. Looked up from germline, CDR1 is SEHNR and CDR2 is FQNEAQ (reference sequence). Trimming stripped 5 bases from V and 0 bases from J, with 10 bases between. The chain couples TRBV7-9 to TRBJ1-1; tentatively, D is TRBD1 (5 bases). The sequence was obtained from a human donor in good health. Sequencing used non-Treg CD4+ T cells sorted from blood. The CDR3 sequence is CASSERQLNTEAFF. CDR3 sequence (DNA): TGTGCCAGCAGCGAACGACAGTTGAACACTGAAGCTTTCTTT.